This TCR beta chain comes out of a study of blood T cell repertoires in COVID-19. Sequencing used immunoSEQ multiplex PCR; TCRdb keeps in-frame clones, though not all of them. The sample carries roughly 320,000 clones, just under 90% recorded once. V shed 3 bases, J shed 6 bases, and the junction held 5 bases outside the gene matches. The V gene's germline CDR1 is KGHSH and CDR2 LQKENI. CDR3 size: 14 residues. Sequences were obtained from peripheral blood. The sequence derives from a woman between 50 and 59 years old with COVID-19, enrolled during active disease. V gene TRBV18 combines with J gene TRBJ2-7, with 10 positions matching TRBD1. CDR3 DNA sequence: TGTGCCAGCTCACCCGGGACAGGGGAGGGCGAGCAGTACTTC. Residues: CASSPGTGEGEQYF.